Below are 2 T cell receptor beta chains sequenced from a single sample in a study of PD-1 blockade in classical Hodgkin lymphoma. TCRdb keeps only in-frame clones here, not all; method: immunoSEQ multiplex PCR. The table shows about 20,000 clones, with about four fifths occurring only once. The time point was: newly diagnosed, previously untreated cHL patient sample. Purification of CD4+ T cells from thawed PBMCs was achieved by magnetic negative selection. The sequencing sample was made of CD4+ T cells from blood. The receptor source for this set is a human donor with classical Hodgkin lymphoma.

The chain employs TRBV11-2 and TRBJ2-7, with a possible D match to TRBD1 (6 bases). The CDR3 is 14 amino acids. Trimming cost V 1 base and J 2 bases, with 9 bases left between them. Germline assignment: CDR1 SGHAT and CDR2 FQNNGV. Written as DNA, the CDR3 is TGTGCCAGCAGCTTAGTTACAGGGACCTACGAGCAGTACTTC. Translating it yields CASSLVTGTYEQYF.

The rearrangement joins TRBV6-5 to TRBJ2-5; D gene unclear. The CDR3 is 11 residues long. V lost 10 bases, J lost 4 bases, and 10 bases lay in between. CDR1 and CDR2 (germline): MNHEY, SVGAGI. CDR3 DNA sequence: TGTGCCACTAAAAACGGAGAGACCCAGTACTTC. The encoded protein is CATKNGETQYF.